A single T cell receptor beta chain is shown here with its context. This entry belongs to a study of shared clonotypes between healthy human individuals. The material for each subset, its genomic DNA, was split evenly across several immunoSEQ plates. Libraries were prepared by immunoSEQ multiplex PCR; TCRdb keeps only in-frame clonotypes and omits some of them. The repertoire has around 700,000 clones, more than 70% of them found once; the top ten carry approximately 2%. CD45RA+ naive and CD45RA-negative memory subsets were separated from CD4+ cells. V lost 5 bases and J 0 bases, leaving 19 bases between the germline ends. Germline V gene data show CDR1 as SGHVS and CDR2 as FQNEAQ. The CDR3 loop spans 17 amino acids.

The TCR was taken from a woman aged 25-40 years in good health. This chain uses TRBV7-8 with TRBJ2-5, with unresolved D. The sample consisted of memory CD4+ T cells sorted from blood. Subset meaning: CD45RA-negative fraction. The DNA of the CDR3 is TGTGCCAGCAGCCCAAGTGTCGCTAGGTCGTACCAAGAGACCCAGTACTTC. Translated: CASSPSVARSYQETQYF.